Below, 11 T cell receptor beta chains from the same sample are listed, as sequenced in a study of blood T cells in healthy people across ages. Combining a sample-barcoded 5' primer with a J-beta primer mix, a second PCR ran for about 7 to 11 cycles. Using its own MiXCR run on the 5' RACE reads, TCRdb lists one record per CDR3 protein. The data show hundreds of thousands of distinct CDR3 sequences, around 48% seen once. The sample comprised blood. Receptor source: a man younger than 45 in good health.

This clonotype was recorded a few times. The chain couples TRBV5-1 to TRBJ2-6; D is undetermined. CDR3 length: 15 amino acids. Trimming removed 0 bases from V and 4 bases from J, with 8 bases in between. Germline values: CDR1 SGHRS, CDR2 YFSETQ. CDR3 sequence: CASSLGQTGANVLTF. As DNA, the CDR3 is TGCGCCAGCAGCTTGGGGCAGACCGGGGCCAACGTCCTGACTTTC.

The chain has TRBV30 and TRBJ1-5, with 7 positions matching TRBD1. With 6 bases clipped from V and 6 bases from J, the junction kept 17 bases outside the gene matches. In germline, CDR1 is GTSNPN, CDR2 SVGIG (reference sequence). The CDR3 sequence is 16 residues long. The CDR3, as DNA: TGTGCCTGTCGATTCCGGGACAGAGGAGATAGTCAGCCCCAGCATTTT. Translation gives CACRFRDRGDSQPQHF.

This chain links TRBV7-9 with TRBJ1-2, with D possibly TRBD1 on 5 matching bases. The CDR3 length is 14 residues. The V end lost 3 bases, the J end lost 3 bases, and 11 bases lay between the germline ends. The germline gives CDR1 SEHNR, CDR2 FQNEAQ (reference sequence). In DNA form, the CDR3 reads TGTGCCAGCAGCTTTGTAGGGGAGGACTATGGCTACACCTTC. Translated, it gives CASSFVGEDYGYTF.

The chain combines TRBV6-1 with TRBJ2-2; D is uncertain. Trimming cost V 4 bases and J 7 bases, with 10 bases left between them. This CDR3 region has 13 residues. Germline values: CDR1 MNHNS, CDR2 SASEGT. CDR3 protein: CASSGAENGELFF. CDR3 DNA sequence: TGTGCCAGCAGTGGTGCGGAGAACGGGGAGCTGTTTTTT.

This clonotype has at least ten counts. V gene TRBV29-1 combines with J gene TRBJ2-7; D perhaps matches TRBD1 (5 bases). With 4 bases removed from V and 5 bases from J, the gap between germline ends came to 12 bases. Per the germline V gene, CDR1 is SQVTM and CDR2 is ANQGSEA. The CDR3 consists of 12 residues. CDR3 residues: CSVGGRVNEQYF. As DNA, the CDR3 is TGCAGCGTTGGGGGCAGGGTAAACGAGCAGTACTTC.

This clonotype was detected only a few times. V is TRBV5-1 and J is TRBJ1-4; maybe TRBD1 (5 bases). The V gene's germline CDR1 is SGHRS and CDR2 YFSETQ. The length of the CDR3 is 14 residues. V lost 7 bases, J lost 3 bases, and 13 bases lay in between. CDR3 amino acids: CASGTGQSNEKLFF. The CDR3 coding sequence is TGCGCCAGCGGGACCGGGCAGTCTAATGAAAAACTGTTTTTT.

This clonotype was seen more than once but under ten times. V gene TRBV29-1 combines with J gene TRBJ2-4; a possible D gene is TRBD1 (6 bases). The germline V and J ends were trimmed by 2 bases and 3 bases, with 14 bases remaining between them. There are 15 residues in the CDR3. Germline CDR1 SQVTM, CDR2 ANQGSEA. CDR3 sequence (DNA): TGCAGCGTTGAAAGGGCAGGGGATGGCAAAAACATTCAGTACTTC. Translating it yields CSVERAGDGKNIQYF.

The CDR3 spells CASSFQSGNYEQYF. In DNA, the CDR3 is TGTGCCAGCAGTTTCCAGTCGGGGAATTACGAGCAGTACTTC. This rearrangement joins TRBV28 to TRBJ2-7, with D possibly matching TRBD2 (5 bases). The ends were cut back, 3 bases at V and 4 bases at J, with 13 bases in the middle. The CDR3 has 14 amino acids. Per the germline V gene, CDR1 is MDHEN and CDR2 is SYDVKM.

The chain joins TRBV5-1 to TRBJ1-2; D gene uncertain. Looked up from germline, CDR1 is SGHRS and CDR2 is YFSETQ. V lost 0 bases and J lost 8, with 8 bases in between. This CDR3 comprises 12 residues. CDR3 sequence reads: CASSLEGMGYTF. As DNA, the CDR3 is TGCGCCAGCAGCTTGGAGGGTATGGGCTACACCTTC. The complete variable domain, with remaining parts taken from reference TRBV5-1 and TRBJ1-2, reads KAGVTQTPRYLIKTRGQQVTLSCSPISGHRSVSWYQQTPGQGLQFLFEYFSETQRNKGNFPGRFSGRQFSNSRSEMNVSTLELGDSALYLCASSLEGMGYTFGSGTRLTVV.

The DNA of the CDR3 is TGTGCCAGCAGTCGGGACAGGGTGGTCTCTGCCGAGCAGTACTTC. Translating gives CASSRDRVVSAEQYF. V and J are TRBV6-6 and TRBJ2-5; 9 bases match TRBD1. The J call may be incorrect, as the DNA end agrees better with TRBJ2-7. In germline, CDR1 is MNHNY, CDR2 SVGAGI (reference sequence). The CDR3 covers 15 residues.

The gene calls are TRBV6-6 and TRBJ1-5; D unclear. V lost 6 bases, J lost 5 bases, and 11 bases lay in between. CDR3 length: 13 residues. Looked up from germline, CDR1 is MNHNY and CDR2 is SVGAGI (reference sequence). DNA for the CDR3: TGTGCCAGCAGATTGGGTCTGGATCAGCCCCAGCATTTT. Translated: CASRLGLDQPQHF.